This T cell receptor (beta chain) is drawn from a study of T cells in Graves' hyperthyroidism and ophthalmopathy (dated by TCRdb to the late 2010s). Some background on the complete study: Peripheral blood samples were taken at the time of initial diagnosis, prior to any treatment. Thyroid tissue and blood T-cell repertoires from six Graves' hyperthyroidism patients were also compared in the study. According to the paper, TCR Vbeta CDR3 sequencing was carried out on roughly 130 peripheral blood samples, which came from approximately 43 ophthalmopathy, under 80 hyperthyroidism and about 17 progressor patients. A discovery cohort of around 98 patients, about 40 with Graves' ophthalmopathy and about 60 with stable Graves' hyperthyroidism, was used to find distinguishing TCR V-J signatures. After sampling, hyperthyroidism patients received methimazole starting at 30 mg daily, and ophthalmopathy patients received high-dose intravenous methylprednisolone. An independent validation cohort of about 19 hyperthyroidism patients and 17 patients who later progressed to ophthalmopathy tested prospective prediction of ophthalmopathy. The approximately 98 discovery patients were randomly divided into training and test sets at a 7:3 ratio.

Results the study describes overall, beyond this receptor: In validation, the model predicted progression to ophthalmopathy with approximately 71% sensitivity and roughly 72% specificity, a median of 6.5 months before onset. Ophthalmopathy was separated from stable hyperthyroidism by a 13 V-J signature model, with 85% to 90% sensitivity and about 81% specificity obtained in cross-validation and 80%/75% obtained in testing. No statistical method was used to set the sample size in advance, and investigators knew the group allocation. Most expanded thyroid clonotypes (frequency above 0.001) were also detected in blood, suggesting blood repertoires may reflect thyroid immune responses.

In the ophthalmopathy patients, disease was moderately to severely active, with a Clinical Activity Score of 3 or more, a NOSPECS grade of 4 or more, and a duration of less than 3 months. Exclusion was applied to patients with uncontrolled infections, other autoimmune diseases, pregnancy or lactation. Diagnoses relied on clinical symptoms, serum thyroxine and TRAb, thyroid ultrasound and orbital computed tomography. PBMCs were separated from roughly 10 ml of fresh peripheral blood using Ficoll-Paque density gradient centrifugation. Total RNA was extracted with Trizol reagent, and quality was checked on an Agilent 2100 Bioanalyzer. The CDR3 runs 15 amino acids, cysteine and phenylalanine included. Only the CDR3 portion is preserved as DNA: 45 bases, with reading frame beginning at the first base. The germline V gene (reference sequence) specifies LNHNV as CDR1 and YYDKDF as CDR2. V is pruned by 4 bases and J by 1 base, leaving 7 bases of the junction without a gene match.

Amplification of TCR beta CDR3 regions was carried out from RNA transcripts. A first-round RT-PCR of the TCR CDR3 used the HTBI primer set with the Qiagen OneStep RT-PCR kit. A second multiplex PCR round built the libraries, followed by size selection and purification. Sequencing of the libraries was done on an Illumina HiSeq2000 using paired-end 100 bp reads. Per the authors' processing: SOAPnuke was used to process the raw data, with reads discarded if the reads contained adapters or uncalled bases, had a mean Phred below 15, or lacked an exact constant-primer or identifier match. COPE v1.2.5 was used to merge the high-quality paired reads, and each unique nucleotide sequence was defined as a clonotype. MiTCR v1.1 was used to align the clonotypes against IMGT TRBV, TRBD and TRBJ reference segments. The analysis included only V-J combinations with a frequency above 0.0001, which together covered over 98% of the repertoires. A TCS score was defined as the ratio between F50 (clonal expansion) and ExV (chaos), using BLOSUM62-based TCRdist between CDR3 peptides within each V-J. Welch's t-statistics and random forest reduced some 510 V-J features to fewer than 15, which were used in a naive Bayes classifier (R e1071). TCRdb reanalyzed the raw reads on its own, using fastp at Q25 for trimming and MiXCR for clone calling, and kept in-frame beta chains. Each CDR3 protein gets just one entry, which takes the most common genes and DNA from the rows behind it. It is TCRdb's table, rather than the study itself, that gives the V and J calls and clone size. For this sample there are 330,000 or so distinct CDR3 sequences; around 18% appear just once. The top ten hold around 15% of the sample.

To note about this clonotype: The clone's antigen remains unknown. The sample holds no much larger clone one base away, and base qualities are not on file.

The sequenced sample consisted of blood. The TCR sequence derives from a woman between 35 and 50 years old with Graves' ophthalmopathy. Rearrangement joined TRBV15 to TRBJ2-7, and TRBD1 aligns with 7 junction nucleotides. CDR3 reads: CATSTVDRSSYEQYF. The bases read TGTGCCACCAGCACGGTGGACAGGTCGTCCTACGAGCAGTACTTC.